These 21 T cell receptor beta chains originate from one sample sequenced in a study of CD8 T cells in Susac syndrome. RNA, at about 0.5 to 1 ug, was reverse transcribed with random hexamers. MiXCR was run by TCRdb on the immunoSEQ multiplex PCR reads, yielding one entry per CDR3 protein. The repertoire holds around 190,000 distinct CDR3 sequences, approximately 95% seen once, with 0.16% in the top ten. The specimen was CD8+ T cells from PBMCs. The source of these receptors is a human donor with multiple sclerosis.

This clonotype was found once. This rearrangement joins TRBV19 to TRBJ2-2; D possibly corresponds to TRBD1 (5 bases). Germline CDR1 LNHDA, CDR2 SQIVND (reference sequence). The germline V and J ends were trimmed by 1 base and 5 bases, with 14 bases remaining between them. CDR3 length: 16 residues. The CDR3 DNA follows: TGTGCCAGTAGTATAGGTCTCGACAGCCTGACCGGGGAGCTGTTTTTT. This gives the protein CASSIGLDSLTGELFF. The whole variable domain, filled in from reference TRBV19 and TRBJ2-2, reads DGGITQSPKYLFRKEGQNVTLSCEQNLNHDAMYWYRQDPGQGLRLIYYSQIVNDFQKGDIAEGYSVSREKKESFPLTVTSAQKNPTAFYLCASSIGLDSLTGELFFGEGSRLTVL.

The chain joins TRBV29-1 to TRBJ2-7, with D possibly matching TRBD2 (6 bases). CDR1 SQVTM and CDR2 ANQGSEA come from the germline V gene. V was pared by 5 bases and J by 4 bases, with 12 bases between. CDR3 length: 12 residues. The CDR3 loop reads CSVSAGLYEQYF. The CDR3 DNA follows: TGCAGCGTTTCTGCGGGACTTTACGAGCAGTACTTC.

The chain uses TRBV4-2 and TRBJ1-1; 7 nucleotides align to TRBD1. The CDR3 loop spans 15 amino acids. Germline V lookup: CDR1 LGHNA, CDR2 YNFKEQ. Trimming removed 4 bases from V and 1 base from J; junction bases left unmatched: 6. CDR3 bases: TGTGCCAGCAGCCCTCCCGGGACAGAGAACACTGAAGCTTTCTTT. Translated, it gives CASSPPGTENTEAFF.

CDR3 protein: CASSPLAPFQETQYF. CDR3 bases: TGTGCCAGCAGTCCCCTCGCACCCTTCCAAGAGACCCAGTACTTC. The chain uses TRBV27 and TRBJ2-5; D ambiguous. CDR1 and CDR2 from the germline V gene are MNHEY and SMNVEV (reference sequence). The CDR3 covers 15 residues. V was trimmed by 5 bases and J by 1 base, leaving 14 bases between them.

This chain uses TRBV11-2 with TRBJ2-5; D is unclear. Trimming left V 5 bases short and J 5 bases short, with 12 bases between. This CDR3 has 13 amino acids. CDR1 and CDR2 from the germline V gene are SGHAT and FQNNGV. CDR3: CASSRNRVETQYF. CDR3 nucleotides: TGTGCCAGCAGCAGAAACCGGGTGGAGACCCAGTACTTC.

This chain connects TRBV5-1 to TRBJ2-7; D not resolved. CDR1 is SGHRS and CDR2 is YFSETQ in the germline V gene. The V and J ends lost 3 bases and 6 bases respectively, with 13 bases between them. The CDR3 is made up of 13 amino acids. Here the CDR3 DNA reads TGCGCCAGCAGCTACACTCTAGAGCGCGAGCAGTACTTC. This encodes CASSYTLEREQYF.

This clonotype was counted between two and nine times. The rearrangement links TRBV27 to TRBJ1-1; a possible D gene is TRBD1 (5 bases). The V end was cut by 5 bases, the J end by 3 bases, with 10 bases between. CDR3 size: 13 residues. CDR1 MNHEY and CDR2 SMNVEV come from the germline V gene (reference sequence). Here the CDR3 reads CASSLQGYTEAFF. Here the CDR3 DNA reads TGTGCCAGCAGTCTCCAGGGTTACACTGAAGCTTTCTTT.

The gene calls are TRBV19 and TRBJ1-1; weak D call: TRBD1 (5 bases). The V gene's germline CDR1 is LNHDA and CDR2 SQIVND (reference sequence). This CDR3 is 14 amino acids long. V lost 7 bases and J lost 1, with 13 bases in between. CDR3 region: CASTPGAENTEAFF. The CDR3 coding sequence is TGTGCCAGTACCCCCGGGGCGGAGAACACTGAAGCTTTCTTT. Full variable domain (rest looked up from reference TRBV19 and TRBJ1-1): DGGITQSPKYLFRKEGQNVTLSCEQNLNHDAMYWYRQDPGQGLRLIYYSQIVNDFQKGDIAEGYSVSREKKESFPLTVTSAQKNPTAFYLCASTPGAENTEAFFGQGTRLTVV.

V is TRBV7-9 and J is TRBJ2-7; unclear D gene. Germline V CDR1 and CDR2: SEHNR, FQNEAQ (reference sequence). The CDR3 extends over 15 amino acids. V lost 5 bases and J 5 bases, leaving 19 bases between the germline ends. The CDR3 region is CASSAFDSTVHEQYF. CDR3 bases: TGTGCCAGCAGCGCATTTGACTCCACAGTCCACGAGCAGTACTTC. Full variable domain (missing parts from reference TRBV7-9 and TRBJ2-7): DTGVSQNPRHKITKRGQNVTFRCDPISEHNRLYWYRQTLGQGPEFLTYFQNEAQLEKSRLLSDRFSAERPKGSFSTLEIQRTEQGDSAMYLCASSAFDSTVHEQYFGPGTRLTVT.

Points on this clonotype: Its ends do not fully match the called genes, so a read error is possible. The chain employs TRBV11-2 and TRBJ2-5; a possible D gene is TRBD2 (5 bases). CDR3 length: 14 amino acids. Germline V gives CDR1 SGHAT, CDR2 FQNNGV. The CDR3 DNA sequence: TGTGCCAGCAGCCCACGGACTCCCCAAGAGCCCCAGTACTTC. Residues: CASSPRTPQEPQYF.

CDR3 protein: CASSGTAHYGYTF. The CDR3 bases are TGTGCCAGCAGCGGTACCGCACACTATGGCTACACCTTC. The chain uses TRBV9 and TRBJ1-2, with D unclear. The germline V and J ends were trimmed by 3 bases and 3 bases, with 9 bases remaining between them. Per germline, CDR1 SGDLS and CDR2 YYNGEE. This CDR3 region has 13 residues.

The chain carries TRBV6-1 and TRBJ2-7, with D maybe TRBD1 (6 bases). The CDR3 is 19 residues long. Germline V gene sequence: CDR1 MNHNS, CDR2 SASEGT. V was pared by 2 bases and J by 0 bases, with 23 bases between. This CDR3 reads CASSERSLQGHRDSYEQYF. CDR3 bases: TGTGCCAGCAGTGAAAGGTCCCTCCAGGGGCATAGGGACTCCTACGAGCAGTACTTC.

The chain carries TRBV4-1 and TRBJ2-7, with no clear D. Germline V lookup: CDR1 MGHRA, CDR2 YSYEKL. This CDR3 has 12 amino acids. Trimming pared 4 bases from V and 7 bases from J, leaving 11 bases between. CDR3 bases: TGCGCCAGCAGCCTGGGCCCTGGGGAGCAGTACTTC. This gives the protein CASSLGPGEQYF.

This chain joins TRBV29-1 and TRBJ2-3, with D uncertain. V lost 3 bases to trimming and J lost 6 bases, with 4 bases between them. The CDR3 loop spans 10 amino acids. CDR1 is SQVTM, CDR2 ANQGSEA, per germline. CDR3 region: CSVDRDTQYF. The CDR3 bases are TGCAGCGTTGACAGGGATACGCAGTATTTT.

The rearrangement uses TRBV30 and TRBJ2-7; 14 nucleotides agree with TRBD2. The length of the CDR3 is 16 residues. Germline CDR1 reads GTSNPN; CDR2 reads SVGIG (reference sequence). Trimming cost V 3 bases and J 3 bases; bases outside gene matches: 7. Written as DNA, the CDR3 is TGTGCCTGGAGGGGACTAGCGGGAGTAAGGAGCTACGAGCAGTACTTC. Protein sequence: CAWRGLAGVRSYEQYF.

The V call is TRBV20-1, the J call TRBJ1-2; D is perhaps TRBD1 (5 bases). Germline-derived CDR1 and CDR2 are DFQATT and SNEGSKA (reference sequence). This CDR3 has 13 residues. Trimming removed 4 bases at V and 4 bases at J, with 13 bases between. CDR3 residues: CSAKQVAGYGYTF. The CDR3 coding sequence is TGCAGTGCTAAACAGGTTGCGGGCTATGGCTACACCTTC.

In DNA form, the CDR3 reads TGTGCCAGCTCCGGGTCTAGCACAGATACGCAGTATTTT. Protein product: CASSGSSTDTQYF. V is TRBV11-2 and J is TRBJ2-3, with D unclear. The CDR3 length is 13 residues. In germline, CDR1 is SGHAT, CDR2 FQNNGV. Trimming took off 8 bases at V and 0 bases at J, with 9 bases between the two ends.

The chain has TRBV6-5 and TRBJ2-7, with D possibly matching TRBD2 (5 bases). Germline values: CDR1 MNHEY, CDR2 SVGAGI. CDR3 length: 14 residues. V lost 2 bases and J 5 bases, leaving 13 bases between the germline ends. The CDR3 region is CASSYVGEKDEQYF. The DNA of the CDR3 is TGTGCCAGCAGTTACGTTGGGGAGAAGGACGAGCAGTACTTC.

This chain joins TRBV27 and TRBJ1-5; TRBD1 aligns across 7 bases. From germline, CDR1 is MNHEY and CDR2 SMNVEV (reference sequence). This CDR3 comprises 14 residues. J gave up 8 bases and V 4 bases, and 8 bases lay outside the gene matches. CDR3 bases: TGTGCCAGCAGTTACTACGCAGGGGGTGAGCCCCAGCATTTT. Its translation is CASSYYAGGEPQHF.

This chain links TRBV7-9 with TRBJ1-6; D gene uncertain. Germline loops: CDR1 SEHNR, CDR2 FQNEAQ (reference sequence). The length of the CDR3 is 15 residues. The germline V and J ends were trimmed by 1 base and 9 bases, with 13 bases remaining between them. This CDR3 reads CASSLGWTDPSPLHF. CDR3 nucleotides: TGTGCCAGCAGCTTAGGTTGGACCGATCCTTCACCCCTCCACTTT.

This sequence joins TRBV14 and TRBJ2-1; no firm D call. The germline V and J ends were trimmed by 0 bases and 5 bases, with 2 bases remaining between them. The CDR3 contains 12 residues. CDR1 and CDR2 (germline): SGHDN, FVKESK. The chain's CDR3 is CASSQDHNEQFF. The CDR3 DNA reads as TGTGCCAGCAGCCAAGATCACAATGAGCAGTTCTTC.